A single sample is the source of the 9 T cell receptor beta chains below, sequenced in a study of PD-1 blockade in classical Hodgkin lymphoma. Sequenced by immunoSEQ multiplex PCR; TCRdb stores in-frame clones only, minus some. The repertoire holds about 90,000 clones, with 75% to 95% as singletons. Time point denoted: cycle 4 day 1 (C4D1), after less than 7 weeks of nivolumab. Each patient's relapse followed autologous stem cell transplantation, and brentuximab vedotin exposure varied. Sequencing used peripheral blood mononuclear cells (PBMCs), obtained before the fourth cycle of nivolumab. The receptors stem from a human donor with classical Hodgkin lymphoma.

This sequence joins TRBV7-9 and TRBJ1-1; D unresolved. The CDR3 extends over 15 amino acids. Deletions cut 3 bases from V and 3 bases from J, with 14 bases between. Per the germline V gene, CDR1 is SEHNR and CDR2 is FQNEAQ (reference sequence). This chain's CDR3 is CASSFNSLVYTEAFF. The CDR3 DNA follows: TGTGCCAGCAGCTTTAATTCCTTAGTTTACACTGAAGCTTTCTTT.

The V gene is TRBV6-4, the J gene TRBJ2-1; 8 bases map to TRBD2. The CDR3 sequence is 17 residues long. Germline values: CDR1 MRHNA, CDR2 SNTAGT. Trimming cost V 3 bases and J 5 bases; bases outside gene matches: 12. For the CDR3, the DNA is TGTGCCAGCAGTGATACTGTTTATGGGACTAGTAACAATGAGCAGTTCTTC. As protein: CASSDTVYGTSNNEQFF.

The V call is TRBV7-2, the J call TRBJ1-2, with 7 positions matching TRBD1. The germline CDR1 and CDR2 sequences are SGHTA and FQGNSA. The CDR3 loop spans 14 amino acids. V lost 5 bases, J lost 8 bases, and 11 bases stayed unmatched. CDR3: CASSATGIALGYTF. Here the CDR3 DNA reads TGTGCCAGCAGCGCGACAGGGATCGCACTCGGCTACACCTTC.

The CDR3 nucleotides are TGTGCCAGCAGCCCCAGGGGGACAGGTACAGACGAGCAGTACTTC. Translating gives CASSPRGTGTDEQYF. The chain combines TRBV13 with TRBJ2-7; the match to TRBD1 covers 8 bases. There are 15 residues in the CDR3. The germline V gene encodes CDR1 PRHDT and CDR2 FYEKMQ (reference sequence). V shed 5 bases and J 5 bases; nucleotides not matched to a gene: 11.

The chain employs TRBV6-5 and TRBJ1-5; 7 nucleotides match TRBD1. The CDR3 extends over 14 amino acids. V shed 5 bases, J shed 6 bases, and the junction held 7 bases outside the gene matches. Per germline, CDR1 MNHEY and CDR2 SVGAGI. The CDR3 nucleotides read TGTGCCAGCAGTAGAGACAGGGTGGGTCAGCCCCAGCATTTT. Protein product: CASSRDRVGQPQHF.

This chain joins TRBV21-1 and TRBJ1-2; the D call of TRBD1 is as the table states it, not checked on the DNA. TRBV21-1 is designated a pseudogene. The CDR3 consists of 11 residues. Here the CDR3 reads CASSNIYGYTF. Written as DNA, the CDR3 is TGTGCCAGCAGCAACATCTATGGCTACACCTTC.

The rearrangement uses TRBV4-3 and TRBJ1-2; D possibly corresponds to TRBD1 (5 bases). Germline CDR1 LGHNA, CDR2 YSLEER. The CDR3 is made up of 15 amino acids. The ends were cut back, 0 bases at V and 7 bases at J, with 15 bases in the middle. CDR3 in amino acids: CASSQEVGVMSGYTF. As DNA, the CDR3 is TGCGCCAGCAGCCAAGAGGTGGGGGTGATGAGTGGCTACACCTTC.

The genes are TRBV9 and TRBJ2-7; tentative D call: TRBD2 (5 bases). Trimming removed 3 bases at V and 2 bases at J, with 9 bases between. Looked up from germline, CDR1 is SGDLS and CDR2 is YYNGEE. The CDR3 extends over 13 amino acids. Written as DNA, the CDR3 is TGTGCCAGCAGCGCCGGACTGACCTACGAGCAGTACTTC. This sequence encodes CASSAGLTYEQYF.

The chain uses TRBV28 and TRBJ2-1; TRBD2 aligns across 10 bases. The CDR3 sequence is 16 residues long. V trimming: 6 bases; J trimming: 0 bases; junction bases outside the gene matches: 5. In germline, CDR1 is MDHEN, CDR2 SYDVKM. CDR3 in DNA: TGTGCCAGCAGCCCAGCGGGGGGGAACTCCTACAATGAGCAGTTCTTC. Translating it yields CASSPAGGNSYNEQFF. The full variable domain, with the rest looked up from reference TRBV28 and TRBJ2-1, is DVKVTQSSRYLVKRTGEKVFLECVQDMDHENMFWYRQDPGLGLRLIYFSYDVKMKEKGDIPEGYSVSREKKERFSLILESASTNQTSMYLCASSPAGGNSYNEQFFGPGTRLTVL.